A single sample is the source of the 20 T cell receptor beta chains below, sequenced in a study of preoperative IRX-2 immunotherapy in early breast cancer. Treatment given: preoperative locoregional IRX-2 cytokine immunotherapy. Measured with immunoSEQ multiplex PCR; TCRdb has only the in-frame clones, and not every one. The sample records 20,000 to 30,000 clones, approximately 90% being singletons. Here the sequenced sample was tumor tissue, taken after IRX-2 immunotherapy. The receptors stem from a human donor with breast cancer.

V usage is TRBV19 and J usage is TRBJ2-7, with D tentatively TRBD2 (5 bases). Germline CDR1 and CDR2: LNHDA and SQIVND (reference sequence). V gave up 1 base and J gave up 3 bases, with 13 bases separating them. This CDR3 comprises 15 residues. In DNA, the CDR3 is TGTGCCAGTAGTATAGGTGTCGGGGAGTTCTACGAGCAGTACTTC. Translation gives CASSIGVGEFYEQYF.

The chain uses TRBV6-5 and TRBJ1-2; 7 bases align to TRBD1. The junction had 15 bases not matched to a gene; V was cut back by 6 bases and J by 8 bases. Per germline, CDR1 MNHEY and CDR2 SVGAGI. The CDR3 totals 15 residues. CDR3 in amino acids: CASSLSTGRVVGYTF. In DNA, the CDR3 is TGTGCCAGCAGCCTTTCGACAGGGAGGGTTGTAGGCTACACCTTC.

The chain carries TRBV19 and TRBJ1-1; the match to TRBD1 covers 8 bases. CDR3 length: 14 amino acids. The V gene end was trimmed by 5 bases and the J gene end by 3 bases; junction bases not matched to a gene: 5. The germline gives CDR1 LNHDA, CDR2 SQIVND (reference sequence). This CDR3 reads CASSDQGAYTEAFF. The CDR3 DNA reads as TGTGCCAGTAGTGACCAGGGGGCGTACACTGAAGCTTTCTTT.

In regard to this clone: Other nucleotide sequences from this sample produce the same CDR3. The V and J genes are TRBV5-1 and TRBJ1-3; tentative D call: TRBD1 (6 bases). Germline V gives CDR1 SGHRS, CDR2 YFSETQ. There are 16 residues in the CDR3. V gave up 0 bases and J gave up 0 bases, with 10 bases separating them. This CDR3 reads CASSLEGGVSGNTIYF. DNA of the CDR3: TGCGCCAGCAGCTTGGAGGGGGGGGTCTCTGGAAACACCATATATTTT.

Written as DNA, the CDR3 is TGCGCCAGCAGTGAACCAGCGGGGGGCTCGTACGAGCAGTACTTC. This gives the protein CASSEPAGGSYEQYF. The gene calls are TRBV10-2 and TRBJ2-7, with 9 positions matching TRBD2. The CDR3 length is 15 residues. Looked up from germline, CDR1 is WSHSY and CDR2 is SAAADI. V shed 3 bases, J shed 4 bases, and the junction held 7 bases outside the gene matches.

The V gene is TRBV6-1, the J gene TRBJ2-3; the D gene is possibly TRBD2 (5 bases). CDR1 and CDR2 (germline): MNHNS, SASEGT. The V end was cut by 7 bases, the J end by 0 bases, with 11 bases between. This CDR3 is 14 amino acids long. The CDR3 nucleotides are TGTGCCAGCAAGGCGGGCCCTAGCACAGATACGCAGTATTTT. Encoded protein: CASKAGPSTDTQYF.

The chain carries TRBV15 and TRBJ2-5; D not resolved. V lost 3 bases to trimming and J lost 2 bases, with 7 bases between them. The CDR3 covers 13 residues. Germline V lookup: CDR1 LNHNV, CDR2 YYDKDF (reference sequence). The CDR3 sequence is CATSRPPQETQYF. As DNA, the CDR3 is TGTGCCACCAGCAGGCCACCTCAAGAGACCCAGTACTTC.

This clone was seen once. For the CDR3, the DNA is TGTGCCAGCAGTTCACCGGGAGCCGGTGCGAACACTGAAGCTTTCTTT. Protein sequence: CASSSPGAGANTEAFF. V gene TRBV28 combines with J gene TRBJ1-1; no definite D call. This CDR3 is 16 amino acids long. Trimming cost V 4 bases and J 1 base, with 16 bases left between them. CDR1 is MDHEN and CDR2 is SYDVKM in the germline V gene.

The chain has TRBV5-8 and TRBJ1-6; maybe TRBD1 (5 bases). This CDR3 comprises 15 residues. V lost 4 bases to trimming and J lost 0 bases, with 8 bases between them. Germline V lookup: CDR1 SGHTS, CDR2 YDEGEE. CDR3 residues: CASSGASSYNSPLHF. Here the CDR3 DNA reads TGTGCCAGCAGCGGGGCGAGCTCCTATAATTCACCCCTCCACTTT.

This rearrangement joins TRBV28 to TRBJ1-3; D not resolved. Germline CDR1 is MDHEN and CDR2 is SYDVKM. V was cut by 3 bases and J by 0 bases, with 6 bases left in between. The CDR3 length is 14 residues. CDR3: CASSFQPSGNTIYF. The CDR3 DNA reads TGTGCCAGCAGTTTCCAGCCCTCTGGAAACACCATATATTTT.

This chain joins TRBV10-3 and TRBJ1-2; 8 bases map to TRBD1. Germline lookup yields CDR1 ENHRY and CDR2 SYGVKD. V shed 6 bases, J shed 6 bases, and the junction held 9 bases outside the gene matches. The CDR3 is 14 residues long. CDR3 nucleotides: TGTGCCATCAGGGGCAAGACAGGGGCGGATGGCTACACCTTC. It specifies CAIRGKTGADGYTF.

The rearrangement joins TRBV29-1 to TRBJ2-2; D might be TRBD1 or TRBD2, each matching 6 bases. The ends were cut back, 3 bases at V and 5 bases at J, with 10 bases in the middle. This CDR3 has 13 amino acids. The germline V gene encodes CDR1 SQVTM and CDR2 ANQGSEA. CDR3 sequence (DNA): TGCAGCGTTGAGGGGGGCGGGACCGGGGAGCTGTTTTTT. Translating it yields CSVEGGGTGELFF.

CDR3 sequence reads: CASSLATGIRQEELFF. CDR3 DNA sequence: TGTGCCAGCAGCTTGGCGACAGGGATTAGGCAAGAGGAGCTGTTTTTT. The chain links TRBV5-5 to TRBJ2-2; the match to TRBD1 covers 7 bases. Germline V gene data show CDR1 as SGHKS and CDR2 as YYEKEE (reference sequence). Losses at the gene ends were 0 bases for V and 10 bases for J; bases not matched to a gene: 12. The CDR3 loop spans 16 amino acids.

The chain combines TRBV7-9 with TRBJ2-7, with 11 bases that match TRBD2. Trimming took 5 bases from V and 0 from J; bases not matched to a gene: 9. The length of the CDR3 is 17 residues. Per the germline V gene, CDR1 is SEHNR and CDR2 is FQNEAQ (reference sequence). CDR3 loop: CASSLRTSGRSSYEQYF. The CDR3, as DNA: TGTGCCAGCAGCCTCCGGACTAGCGGGCGGAGCTCCTACGAGCAGTACTTC.

This chain connects TRBV6-6 to TRBJ2-7, with D possibly TRBD1 on 6 matching bases. From germline, CDR1 is MNHNY and CDR2 SVGAGI (reference sequence). The CDR3 contains 12 residues. V was clipped by 6 bases and J by 2 bases, with 8 bases between them. CDR3 bases: TGTGCCAGCAGAAACAGGGCCTACGAGCAGTACGTC. It encodes CASRNRAYEQYV.

V gene TRBV4-1 combines with J gene TRBJ1-5, with D perhaps TRBD1 (5 bases). The ends were cut back, 4 bases at V and 6 bases at J, with 19 bases in the middle. Per germline, CDR1 MGHRA and CDR2 YSYEKL. The CDR3 loop spans 16 amino acids. The CDR3 reads CASSPTVPQGGQPQHF. The CDR3, as DNA: TGCGCCAGCAGCCCTACAGTGCCGCAGGGTGGTCAGCCCCAGCATTTT.

V gene TRBV18 combines with J gene TRBJ2-3; a weak D match, TRBD1 (6 bases). The V gene's germline CDR1 is KGHSH and CDR2 LQKENI. The CDR3 runs to 18 residues. Trimming stripped 1 base from V and 4 bases from J, with 21 bases between. The CDR3 reads CASSPRRGGLSFPDTQYF. The CDR3 nucleotides are TGTGCCAGCTCACCACGCAGGGGCGGTTTGAGTTTCCCAGATACGCAGTATTTT.

This clone was seen only once. V gene TRBV5-8 combines with J gene TRBJ2-5; TRBD2 matches at 7 bases. The CDR3 is made up of 15 amino acids. Germline assignment: CDR1 SGHTS and CDR2 YDEGEE. With V trimmed by 0 bases and J by 4 bases, 6 bases remained unmatched. The CDR3 here is CASSLGTSFRETQYF. CDR3 nucleotides: TGTGCCAGCAGCTTGGGGACTAGTTTTAGAGAGACCCAGTACTTC.

The J gene is TRBJ2-7, the V gene TRBV18; unclear D gene. The V end was cut by 3 bases, the J end by 1 base, with 4 bases between. The CDR3 contains 12 residues. The germline gives CDR1 KGHSH, CDR2 LQKENI. The CDR3 nucleotides read TGTGCCAGCTCACCTTCTTCCTACGAGCAGTACTTC. Amino acids: CASSPSSYEQYF.

The genes are TRBV19 and TRBJ1-2; 7 bases map to TRBD1. This CDR3 has 14 residues. V lost 2 bases and J lost 4; bases outside the gene matches: 4. Germline CDR1 reads LNHDA; CDR2 reads SQIVND (reference sequence). The CDR3 reads CASSIRGQLYGYTF. DNA of the CDR3: TGTGCCAGTAGTATACGGGGACAGCTCTATGGCTACACCTTC.